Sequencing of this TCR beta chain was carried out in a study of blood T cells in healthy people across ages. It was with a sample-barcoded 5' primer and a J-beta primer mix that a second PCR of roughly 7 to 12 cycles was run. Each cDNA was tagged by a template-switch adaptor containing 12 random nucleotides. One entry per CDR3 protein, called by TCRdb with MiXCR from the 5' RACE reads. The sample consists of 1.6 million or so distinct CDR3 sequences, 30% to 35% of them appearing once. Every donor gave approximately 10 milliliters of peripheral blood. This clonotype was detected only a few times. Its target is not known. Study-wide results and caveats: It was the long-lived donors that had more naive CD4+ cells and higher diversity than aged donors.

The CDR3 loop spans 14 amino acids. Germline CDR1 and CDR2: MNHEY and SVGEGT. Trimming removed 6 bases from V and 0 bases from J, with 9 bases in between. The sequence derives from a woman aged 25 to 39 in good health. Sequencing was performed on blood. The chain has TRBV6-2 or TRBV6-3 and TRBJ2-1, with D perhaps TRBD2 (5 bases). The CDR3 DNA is TGTGCCAGCAGCCGGACTTTCTCCTACAATGAGCAGTTCTTC. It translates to CASSRTFSYNEQFF.